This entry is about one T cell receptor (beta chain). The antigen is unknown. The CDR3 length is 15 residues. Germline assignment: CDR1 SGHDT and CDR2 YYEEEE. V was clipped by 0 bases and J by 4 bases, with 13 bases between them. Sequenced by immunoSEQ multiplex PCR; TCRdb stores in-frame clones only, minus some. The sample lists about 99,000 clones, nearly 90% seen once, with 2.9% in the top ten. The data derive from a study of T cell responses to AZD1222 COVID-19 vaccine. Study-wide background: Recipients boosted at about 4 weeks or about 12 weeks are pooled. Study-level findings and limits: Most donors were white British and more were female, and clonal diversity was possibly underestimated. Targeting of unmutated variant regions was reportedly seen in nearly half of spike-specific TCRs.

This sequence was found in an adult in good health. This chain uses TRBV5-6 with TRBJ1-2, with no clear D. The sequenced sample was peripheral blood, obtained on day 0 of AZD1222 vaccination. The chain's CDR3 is CASSLGSLGTYGYTF. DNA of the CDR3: TGTGCCAGCAGCTTGGGGTCTCTGGGAACCTATGGCTACACCTTC. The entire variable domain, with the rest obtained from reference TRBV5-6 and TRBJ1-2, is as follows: DAGVTQSPTHLIKTRGQQVTLRCSPKSGHDTVSWYQQALGQGPQFIFQYYEEEERQRGNFPDRFSGHQFPNYSSELNVNALLLGDSALYLCASSLGSLGTYGYTFGSGTRLTVV.